This T cell receptor (beta chain) was identified during a study of response to subunit inactivated influenza vaccine. In germline, CDR1 is SGHTA, CDR2 FQGNSA. The CDR3 covers 13 residues. Trimming took off 5 bases at V and 0 bases at J, with 7 bases between the two ends. TCRdb processed the RT-PCR reads anew with MiXCR; each CDR3 protein has one entry. The sample holds 500,000 to 600,000 distinct CDR3 sequences, 12% to 15% seen once. This clonotype has at least ten counts. This sequence was found in a man in his fifties who received an inactivated influenza vaccine. The sequences come from PBMCs from blood, collected 11 to 12 days after vaccination. The rearrangement uses TRBV7-2 and TRBJ2-5; no reliable D call. The CDR3 sequence is CASSPANQETQYF. CDR3 DNA: TGTGCCAGCAGCCCTGCTAACCAAGAGACCCAGTACTTC.